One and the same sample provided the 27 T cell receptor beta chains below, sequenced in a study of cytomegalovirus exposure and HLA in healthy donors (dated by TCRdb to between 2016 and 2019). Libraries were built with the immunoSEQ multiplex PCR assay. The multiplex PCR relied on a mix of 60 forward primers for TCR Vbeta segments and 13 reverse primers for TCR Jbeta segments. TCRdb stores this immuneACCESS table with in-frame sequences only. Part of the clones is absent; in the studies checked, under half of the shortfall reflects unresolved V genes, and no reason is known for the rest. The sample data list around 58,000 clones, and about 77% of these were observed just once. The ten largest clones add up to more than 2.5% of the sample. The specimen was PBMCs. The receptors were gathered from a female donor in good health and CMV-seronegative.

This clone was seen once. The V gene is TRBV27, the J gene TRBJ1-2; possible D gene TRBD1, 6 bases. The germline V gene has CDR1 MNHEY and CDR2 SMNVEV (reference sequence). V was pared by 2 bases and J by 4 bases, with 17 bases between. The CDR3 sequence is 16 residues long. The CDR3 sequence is CASSLTPYNRVYGYTF. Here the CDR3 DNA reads TGTGCCAGCAGTTTAACGCCGTACAACAGGGTCTATGGCTACACCTTC.

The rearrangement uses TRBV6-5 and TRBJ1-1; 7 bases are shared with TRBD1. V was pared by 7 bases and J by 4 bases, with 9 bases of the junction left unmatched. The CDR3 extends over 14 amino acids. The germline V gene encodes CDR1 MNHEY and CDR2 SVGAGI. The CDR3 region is CASTSDRESTEAFF. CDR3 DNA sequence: TGTGCCAGCACCTCAGACAGGGAGAGCACTGAAGCTTTCTTT.

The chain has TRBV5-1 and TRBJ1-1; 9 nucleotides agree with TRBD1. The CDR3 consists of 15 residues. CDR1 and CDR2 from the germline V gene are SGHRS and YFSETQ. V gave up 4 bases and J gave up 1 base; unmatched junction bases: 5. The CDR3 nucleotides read TGCGCCAGCAGCAAGGAGACAGGGGGGAACACTGAAGCTTTCTTT. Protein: CASSKETGGNTEAFF.

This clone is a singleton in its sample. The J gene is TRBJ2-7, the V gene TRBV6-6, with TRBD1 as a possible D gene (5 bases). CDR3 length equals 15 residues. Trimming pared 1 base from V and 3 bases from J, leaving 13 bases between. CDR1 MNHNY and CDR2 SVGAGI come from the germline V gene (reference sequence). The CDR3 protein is CASSYWARQGYEQYF. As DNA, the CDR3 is TGTGCCAGCAGTTACTGGGCGAGGCAGGGCTACGAGCAGTACTTC.

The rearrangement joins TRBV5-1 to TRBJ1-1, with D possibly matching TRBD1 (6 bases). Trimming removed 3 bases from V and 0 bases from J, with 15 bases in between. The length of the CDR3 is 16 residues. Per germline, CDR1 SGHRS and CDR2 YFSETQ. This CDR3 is CASSSHSGTLNTEAFF. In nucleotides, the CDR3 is TGCGCCAGCAGCTCTCACTCCGGGACACTGAACACTGAAGCTTTCTTT.

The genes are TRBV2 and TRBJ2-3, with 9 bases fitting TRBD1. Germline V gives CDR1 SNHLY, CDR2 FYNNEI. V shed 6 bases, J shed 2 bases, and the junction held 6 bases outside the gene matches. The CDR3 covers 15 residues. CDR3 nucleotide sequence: TGTGCCAGCAGGGCGGGACAGGGCATCACAGATACGCAGTATTTT. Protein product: CASRAGQGITDTQYF.

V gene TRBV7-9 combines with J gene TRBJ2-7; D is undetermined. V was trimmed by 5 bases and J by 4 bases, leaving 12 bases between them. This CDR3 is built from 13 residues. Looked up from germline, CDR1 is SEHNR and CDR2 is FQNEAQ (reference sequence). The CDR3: CASSLDSVYEQYF. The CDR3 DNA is TGTGCCAGCAGCCTCGACTCTGTATACGAGCAGTACTTC.

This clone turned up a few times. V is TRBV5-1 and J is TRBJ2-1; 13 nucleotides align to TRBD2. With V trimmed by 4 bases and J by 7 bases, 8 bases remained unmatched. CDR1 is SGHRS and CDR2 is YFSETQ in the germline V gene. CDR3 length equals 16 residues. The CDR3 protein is CASSLTSGRAGNEQFF. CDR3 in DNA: TGCGCCAGCAGCCTCACTAGCGGGAGGGCCGGGAATGAGCAGTTCTTC.

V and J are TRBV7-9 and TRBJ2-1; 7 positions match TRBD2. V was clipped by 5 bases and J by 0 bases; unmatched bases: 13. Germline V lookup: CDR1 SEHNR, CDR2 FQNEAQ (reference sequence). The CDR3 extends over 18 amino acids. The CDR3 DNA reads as TGTGCCAGCAGCCCATACAGAGGGACTACGAGCTCCTACAATGAGCAGTTCTTC. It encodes CASSPYRGTTSSYNEQFF.

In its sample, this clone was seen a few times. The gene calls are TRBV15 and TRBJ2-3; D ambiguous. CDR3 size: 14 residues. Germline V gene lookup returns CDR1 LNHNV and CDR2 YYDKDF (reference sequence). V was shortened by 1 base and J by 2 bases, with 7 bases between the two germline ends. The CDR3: CATSRAPITDTQYF. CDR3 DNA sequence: TGTGCCACCAGCAGAGCTCCTATCACAGATACGCAGTATTTT.

The DNA for the CDR3 is TGTGCCAGTAAAAACCCGGGGGGCACAGATACGCAGTATTTT. Its protein is CASKNPGGTDTQYF. The gene calls are TRBV19 and TRBJ2-3, with a possible D match to TRBD2 (6 bases). Germline assignment: CDR1 LNHDA and CDR2 SQIVND (reference sequence). With 7 bases removed from V and 1 base from J, the gap between germline ends came to 12 bases. The CDR3 covers 14 residues.

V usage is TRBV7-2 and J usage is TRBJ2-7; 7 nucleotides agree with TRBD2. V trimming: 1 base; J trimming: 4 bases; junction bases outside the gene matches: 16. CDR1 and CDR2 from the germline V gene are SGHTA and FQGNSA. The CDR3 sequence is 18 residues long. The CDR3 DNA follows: TGTGCCAGCAGCTTAGGGGCCAGGACTAGTCGAGAACAGTACGAGCAGTACTTC. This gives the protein CASSLGARTSREQYEQYF.

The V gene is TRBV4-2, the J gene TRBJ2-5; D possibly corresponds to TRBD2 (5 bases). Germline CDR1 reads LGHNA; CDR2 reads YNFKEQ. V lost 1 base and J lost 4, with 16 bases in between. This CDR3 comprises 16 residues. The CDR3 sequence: CASSQGGSVMGETQYF. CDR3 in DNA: TGTGCCAGCAGCCAAGGGGGTAGCGTCATGGGAGAGACCCAGTACTTC.

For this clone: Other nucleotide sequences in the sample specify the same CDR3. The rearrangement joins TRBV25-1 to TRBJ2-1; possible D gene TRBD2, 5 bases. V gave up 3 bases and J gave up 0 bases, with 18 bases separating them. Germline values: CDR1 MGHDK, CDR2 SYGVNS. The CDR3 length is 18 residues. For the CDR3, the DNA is TGTGCCAGCAGTGACCGCCCCCGGGGAGTGAGCTCCTACAATGAGCAGTTCTTC. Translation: CASSDRPRGVSSYNEQFF.

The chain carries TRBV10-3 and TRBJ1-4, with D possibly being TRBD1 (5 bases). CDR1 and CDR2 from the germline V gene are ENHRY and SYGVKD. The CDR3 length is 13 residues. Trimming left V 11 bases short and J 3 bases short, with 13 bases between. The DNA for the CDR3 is TGTGCCGCCAGGGATGAAGCTAATGAAAAACTGTTTTTT. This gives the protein CAARDEANEKLFF.

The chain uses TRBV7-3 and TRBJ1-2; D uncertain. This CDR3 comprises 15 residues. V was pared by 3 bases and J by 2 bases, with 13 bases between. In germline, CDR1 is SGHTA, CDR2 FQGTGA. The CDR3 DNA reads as TGTGCCAGCAGCTTCCCCCCGGGAGAAAACTATGGCTACACCTTC. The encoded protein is CASSFPPGENYGYTF.

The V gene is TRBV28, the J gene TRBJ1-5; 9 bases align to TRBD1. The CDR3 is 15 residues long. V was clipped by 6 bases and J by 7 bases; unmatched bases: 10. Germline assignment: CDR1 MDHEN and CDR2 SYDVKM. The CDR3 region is CASSRDGTGKQPQHF. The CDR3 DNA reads TGTGCCAGCAGCAGAGATGGGACAGGGAAACAGCCCCAGCATTTT.

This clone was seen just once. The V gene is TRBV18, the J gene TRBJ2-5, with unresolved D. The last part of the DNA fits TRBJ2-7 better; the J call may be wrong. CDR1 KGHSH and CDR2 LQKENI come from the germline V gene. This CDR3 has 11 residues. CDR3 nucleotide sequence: TGTGCCAGCTCACCGGGCTACGAGCAGTACTTC. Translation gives CASSPGYEQYF.

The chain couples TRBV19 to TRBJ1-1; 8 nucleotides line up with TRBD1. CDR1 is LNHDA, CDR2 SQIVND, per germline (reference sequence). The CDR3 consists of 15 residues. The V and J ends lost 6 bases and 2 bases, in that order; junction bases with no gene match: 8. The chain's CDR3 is CASRSPGTGNTEAFF. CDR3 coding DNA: TGTGCCAGTAGAAGCCCCGGGACAGGAAACACTGAAGCTTTCTTT.

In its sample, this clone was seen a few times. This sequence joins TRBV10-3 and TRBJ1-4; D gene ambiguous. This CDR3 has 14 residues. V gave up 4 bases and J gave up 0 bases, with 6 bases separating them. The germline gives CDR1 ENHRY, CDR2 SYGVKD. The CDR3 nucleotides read TGTGCCATCAGTGCCCTATCAACTAATGAAAAACTGTTTTTT. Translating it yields CAISALSTNEKLFF.

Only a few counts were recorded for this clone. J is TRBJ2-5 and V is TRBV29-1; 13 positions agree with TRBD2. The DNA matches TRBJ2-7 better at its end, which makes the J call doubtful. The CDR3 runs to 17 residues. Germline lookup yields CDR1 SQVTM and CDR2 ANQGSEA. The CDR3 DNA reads TGCAGCGTTGAAGAAGGACTAGCGGGGGACCTTTACTACGAGCAGTACTTC. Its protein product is CSVEEGLAGDLYYEQYF.

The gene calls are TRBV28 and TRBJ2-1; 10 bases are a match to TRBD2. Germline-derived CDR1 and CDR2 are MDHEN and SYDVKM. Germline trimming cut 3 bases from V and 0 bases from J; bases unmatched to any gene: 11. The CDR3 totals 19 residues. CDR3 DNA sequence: TGTGCCAGCAGTTTGTCGGGTAGCGGGGGGCGTAACTCCTACAATGAGCAGTTCTTC. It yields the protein CASSLSGSGGRNSYNEQFF. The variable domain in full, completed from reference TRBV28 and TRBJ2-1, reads DVKVTQSSRYLVKRTGEKVFLECVQDMDHENMFWYRQDPGLGLRLIYFSYDVKMKEKGDIPEGYSVSREKKERFSLILESASTNQTSMYLCASSLSGSGGRNSYNEQFFGPGTRLTVL.

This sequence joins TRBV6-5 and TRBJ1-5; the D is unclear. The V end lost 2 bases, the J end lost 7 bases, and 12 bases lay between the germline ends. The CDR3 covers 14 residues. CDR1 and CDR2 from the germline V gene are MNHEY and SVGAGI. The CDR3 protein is CASSYRGGRQPQHF. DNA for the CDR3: TGTGCCAGCAGTTACCGGGGTGGCCGGCAGCCCCAGCATTTT.

Here the CDR3 DNA reads TGCGCCAGCAGCTTGGAGGGCTTTGACACTGAAGCTTTCTTT. It specifies CASSLEGFDTEAFF. V is TRBV4-1 and J is TRBJ1-1; D remains unclear. CDR3 length equals 14 residues. The germline V gene has CDR1 MGHRA and CDR2 YSYEKL. The V and J ends lost 5 bases and 3 bases respectively, with 13 bases between them.

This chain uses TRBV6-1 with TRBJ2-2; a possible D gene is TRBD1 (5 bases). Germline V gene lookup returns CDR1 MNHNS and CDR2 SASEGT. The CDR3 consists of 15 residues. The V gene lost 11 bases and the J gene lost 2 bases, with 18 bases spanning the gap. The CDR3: CAACRTGINTGELFF. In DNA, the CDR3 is TGTGCCGCGTGCCGAACAGGAATCAACACCGGGGAGCTGTTTTTT.

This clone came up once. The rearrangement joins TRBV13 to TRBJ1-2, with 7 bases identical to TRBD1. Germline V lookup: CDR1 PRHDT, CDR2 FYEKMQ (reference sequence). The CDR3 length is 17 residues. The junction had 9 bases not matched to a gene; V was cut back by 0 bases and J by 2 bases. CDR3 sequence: CASSLGLRGRGNYGYTF. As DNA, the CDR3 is TGTGCCAGCAGCTTAGGCCTAAGGGGCAGGGGGAACTATGGCTACACCTTC.

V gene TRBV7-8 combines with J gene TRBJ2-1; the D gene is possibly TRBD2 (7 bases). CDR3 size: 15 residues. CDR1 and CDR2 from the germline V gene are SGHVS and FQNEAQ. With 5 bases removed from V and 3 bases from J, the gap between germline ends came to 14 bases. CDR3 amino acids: CASSRGAGHYNEQFF. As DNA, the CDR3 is TGTGCCAGCAGCCGGGGAGCGGGACACTACAATGAGCAGTTCTTC.